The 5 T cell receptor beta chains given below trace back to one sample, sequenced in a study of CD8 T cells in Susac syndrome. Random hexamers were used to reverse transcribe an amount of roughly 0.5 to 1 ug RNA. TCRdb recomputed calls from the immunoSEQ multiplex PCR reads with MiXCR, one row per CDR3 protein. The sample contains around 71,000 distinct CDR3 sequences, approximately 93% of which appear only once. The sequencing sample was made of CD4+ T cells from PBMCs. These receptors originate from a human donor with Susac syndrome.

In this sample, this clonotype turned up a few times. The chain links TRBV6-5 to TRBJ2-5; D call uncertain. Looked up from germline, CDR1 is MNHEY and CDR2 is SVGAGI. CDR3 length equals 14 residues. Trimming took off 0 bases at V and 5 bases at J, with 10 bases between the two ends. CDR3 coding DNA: TGTGCCAGCAGTTACTCGAGAGTAATGGAGACCCAGTACTTC. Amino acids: CASSYSRVMETQYF.

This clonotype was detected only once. The DNA of the CDR3 is TGCAGTGCCACCCCGGGCGACGGACGGTTTCAGCCCCAGCATTTT. It translates to CSATPGDGRFQPQHF. This rearrangement joins TRBV20-1 to TRBJ1-5; D gene ambiguous. The CDR3 extends over 15 amino acids. Germline V gene sequence: CDR1 DFQATT, CDR2 SNEGSKA (reference sequence). The V end lost 6 bases, the J end lost 6 bases, and 21 bases lay between the germline ends.

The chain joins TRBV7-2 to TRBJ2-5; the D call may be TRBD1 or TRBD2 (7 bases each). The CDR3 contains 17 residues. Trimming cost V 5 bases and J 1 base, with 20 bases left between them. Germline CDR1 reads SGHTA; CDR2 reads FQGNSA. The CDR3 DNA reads TGTGCCAGCAGCCTCCAGGGGGGGGGTGCCCTCCAAGAGACCCAGTACTTC. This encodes CASSLQGGGALQETQYF.

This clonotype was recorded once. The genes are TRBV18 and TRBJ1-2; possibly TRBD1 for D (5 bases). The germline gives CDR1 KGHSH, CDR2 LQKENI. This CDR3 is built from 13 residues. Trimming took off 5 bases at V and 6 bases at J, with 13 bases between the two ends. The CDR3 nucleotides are TGTGCCAGCTCAGCTTACCAGGGCGATGGCTACACCTTC. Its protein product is CASSAYQGDGYTF.

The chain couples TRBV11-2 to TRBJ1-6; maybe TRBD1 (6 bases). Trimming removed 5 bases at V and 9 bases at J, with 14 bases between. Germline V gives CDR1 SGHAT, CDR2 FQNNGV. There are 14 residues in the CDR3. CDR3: CASSKDRFLSPLHF. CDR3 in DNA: TGTGCCAGCAGCAAAGACAGGTTCCTTTCACCCCTCCACTTT.